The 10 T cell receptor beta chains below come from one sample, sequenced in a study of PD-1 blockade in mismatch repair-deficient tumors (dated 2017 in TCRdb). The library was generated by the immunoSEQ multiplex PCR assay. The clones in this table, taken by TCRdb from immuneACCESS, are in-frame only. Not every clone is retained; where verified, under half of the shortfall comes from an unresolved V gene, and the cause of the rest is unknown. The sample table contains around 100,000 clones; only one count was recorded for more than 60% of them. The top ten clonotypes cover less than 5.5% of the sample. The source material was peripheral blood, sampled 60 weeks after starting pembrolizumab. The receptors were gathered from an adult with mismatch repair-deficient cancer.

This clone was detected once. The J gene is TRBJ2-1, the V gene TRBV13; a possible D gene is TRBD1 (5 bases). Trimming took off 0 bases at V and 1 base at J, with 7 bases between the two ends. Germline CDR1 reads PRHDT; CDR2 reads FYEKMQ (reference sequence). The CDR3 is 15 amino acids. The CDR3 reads CASSLGRVSYNEQFF. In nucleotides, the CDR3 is TGTGCCAGCAGCTTAGGCAGGGTTTCCTACAATGAGCAGTTCTTC.

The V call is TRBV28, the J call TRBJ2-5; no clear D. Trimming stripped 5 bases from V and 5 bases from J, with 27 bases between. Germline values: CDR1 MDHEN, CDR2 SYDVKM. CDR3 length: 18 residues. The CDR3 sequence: CASSLPFGRGVSVETQYF. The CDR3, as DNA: TGTGCCAGCAGTCTCCCTTTTGGGCGTGGGGTGAGTGTGGAGACCCAGTACTTC.

The CDR3 here is CASSLTPSGDTQYF. The DNA of the CDR3 is TGTGCCAGCAGCTTAACGCCTAGCGGAGATACGCAGTATTTT. The chain carries TRBV7-3 and TRBJ2-3; 7 bases map to TRBD2. CDR1 SGHTA and CDR2 FQGTGA come from the germline V gene. Trimming removed 0 bases from V and 5 bases from J; junction bases left unmatched: 2. This CDR3 spans 14 amino acids.

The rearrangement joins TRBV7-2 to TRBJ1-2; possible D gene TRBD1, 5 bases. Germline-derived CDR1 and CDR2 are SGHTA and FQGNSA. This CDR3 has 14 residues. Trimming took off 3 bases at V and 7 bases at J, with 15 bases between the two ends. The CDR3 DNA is TGTGCCAGCAGCTTCCGGGACCTACGGGCTGGCTACACCTTC. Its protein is CASSFRDLRAGYTF.

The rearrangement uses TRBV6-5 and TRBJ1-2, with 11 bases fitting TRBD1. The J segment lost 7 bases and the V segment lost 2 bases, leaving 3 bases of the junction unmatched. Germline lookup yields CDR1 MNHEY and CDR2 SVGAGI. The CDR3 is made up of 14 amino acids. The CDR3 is CASSYVGQGVGYTF. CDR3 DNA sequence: TGTGCCAGCAGTTACGTGGGACAGGGGGTTGGCTACACCTTC.

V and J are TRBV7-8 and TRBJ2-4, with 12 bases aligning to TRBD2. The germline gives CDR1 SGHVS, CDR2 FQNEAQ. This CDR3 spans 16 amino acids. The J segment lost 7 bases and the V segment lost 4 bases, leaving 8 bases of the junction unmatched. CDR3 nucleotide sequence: TGTGCCAGCAGCTCCGGGACTAGCGGGTGGGGGAACATTCAGTACTTC. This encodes CASSSGTSGWGNIQYF.

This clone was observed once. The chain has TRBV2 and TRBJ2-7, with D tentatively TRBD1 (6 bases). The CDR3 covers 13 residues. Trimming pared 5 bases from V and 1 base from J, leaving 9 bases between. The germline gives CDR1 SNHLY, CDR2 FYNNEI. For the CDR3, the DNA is TGTGCCAGCAGTATTGACAGGTCCTACGAGCAGTACTTC. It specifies CASSIDRSYEQYF.

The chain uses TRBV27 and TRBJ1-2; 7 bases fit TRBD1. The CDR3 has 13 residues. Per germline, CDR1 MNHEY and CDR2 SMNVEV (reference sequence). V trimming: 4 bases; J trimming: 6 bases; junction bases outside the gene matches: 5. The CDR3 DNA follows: TGTGCCAGCAGTTCTCCGACAGGGAATGGCTACACCTTC. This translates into CASSSPTGNGYTF.

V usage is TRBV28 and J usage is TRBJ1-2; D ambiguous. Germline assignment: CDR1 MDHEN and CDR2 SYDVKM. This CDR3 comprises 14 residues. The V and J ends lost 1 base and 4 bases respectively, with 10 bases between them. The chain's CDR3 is CASSLSDPPYGYTF. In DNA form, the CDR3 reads TGTGCCAGCAGTTTATCGGACCCACCCTATGGCTACACCTTC.

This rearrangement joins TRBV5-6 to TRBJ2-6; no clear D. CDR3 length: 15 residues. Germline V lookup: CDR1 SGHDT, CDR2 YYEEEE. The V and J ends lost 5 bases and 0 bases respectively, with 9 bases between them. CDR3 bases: TGTGCCAGCAGTTTGAGGCACTCTGGGGCCAACGTCCTGACTTTC. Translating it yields CASSLRHSGANVLTF.